This T cell receptor beta chain comes out of a study of CD8+CD57+ T cells in acquired aplastic anemia. Genomic DNA, the template, was used for profiling of the TCR beta VDJ and CDR3. TCRdb processed the reads anew with MiXCR; each CDR3 protein has one entry. The profile shows around 220,000 distinct CDR3 sequences, 40% to 60% of them singletons. Those patients picked for sequencing had displayed CD8+CD57+ cell expansion on flow cytometry. The germline V gene has CDR1 SQVTM and CDR2 ANQGSEA. Unmatched junction bases numbered 4, after V lost 7 bases and J lost 1 base. The CDR3 runs to 13 residues. Study-wide findings and caveats: Between patients and controls, CD8+ Simpson's diversity did not vary significantly.

Many counts were recorded for this clonotype. What it recognizes is unknown. V is TRBV29-1 and J is TRBJ1-1, with 9 bases that match TRBD1. The sample consisted of sorted CD4+, CD8+, or CD8+CD57+ T cells (not recorded which) from PBMCs. This TCR was sampled from a human donor with aplastic anemia. CDR3 amino acids: CSARTGANTEAFF. In DNA, the CDR3 is TGCAGCGCCAGGACAGGGGCGAACACTGAAGCTTTCTTT.